The clone carrying this TCR beta chain was observed at least ten times. As yet, its antigen is unknown. The sample originates from a study of beta chain features in type 1 diabetes. The authors obtained over 98% purity in all sorted populations. Findings and caveats of the study: Junctions at VDJ sites from type 1 diabetes patients had fewer insertions and more deletions. Across all four CD4+ subsets, people with type 1 diabetes showed modestly shorter TCRB CDR3s.

Trimming cost V 1 base and J 2 bases, with 6 bases left between them. Germline-derived CDR1 and CDR2 are SGHDN and FVKESK. The CDR3 covers 14 residues. cDNA synthesis used the whole RNA isolate, giving expressed TCRB sequences. Assay used: immunoSEQ multiplex PCR; TCRdb lists only in-frame clones, some missing. Counted here are about 700,000 clones, around 15% occurring once; the ten biggest clones make up around 0.022%. The source material was naive CD4+ T cells from blood. V gene TRBV14 combines with J gene TRBJ2-1; D gene uncertain. The source of this sequence is a man aged 18 to 35 with type 1 diabetes. CDR3 sequence reads: CASSQGGTYNEQFF. The DNA for the CDR3 is TGTGCCAGCAGCCAAGGGGGAACCTACAATGAGCAGTTCTTC.